The clone carrying this T cell receptor beta chain was picked up many times. What it binds is unknown. Germline V gives CDR1 MNHNS, CDR2 SASEGT. The CDR3 spans 15 residues. The V and J ends lost 6 bases and 3 bases, in that order; junction bases with no gene match: 9. These data belong to a study of response to subunit inactivated influenza vaccine. General observations from the study: Authors suggested each seasonal influenza vaccination recruits few new T cells.

Using its own MiXCR run on the RT-PCR reads, TCRdb lists one record per CDR3 protein. Seen here are more than 450,000 distinct CDR3 sequences, 10% to 15% observed once, and the top ten hold roughly 10%. Here the sequenced sample was PBMCs from blood, taken on the day of vaccination. The receptor's source is a man between 50 and 59 years old who received an inactivated influenza vaccine. V is TRBV6-1 and J is TRBJ2-7, with 9 bases lining up with TRBD1. CDR3 amino acids: CASRRDREHFYEQYF. The CDR3 nucleotides are TGTGCCAGCAGACGGGACAGGGAACATTTCTACGAGCAGTACTTC.